The clone carrying this TCR beta chain occurred once. CDR1 is LGHDT, CDR2 YNNKEL, per germline (reference sequence). Unmatched junction bases numbered 14, after V lost 8 bases and J lost 0 bases. The CDR3 contains 19 residues. Unique molecular identifiers featured in how the TCRbeta library was prepared. TCRdb fed the PCR reads into MiXCR, producing one record per CDR3 protein. The sample has around 240,000 distinct CDR3 sequences; around 8.9% are singletons. The entry originates in a study of T-cell reconstitution after alpha-beta-depleted transplantation in children. The origin of this receptor is a human donor who donated a stem cell graft to a child with SCID. The material sequenced was PBMCs from the stem cell graft donor, taken from the stem cell graft. The chain joins TRBV3-1 to TRBJ2-3; 13 bases are a match to TRBD2. The CDR3 DNA is TGTGCCAGCTGGGCCCCGACTAGCGGGGGGCTAGCTAGCACAGATACGCAGTATTTT. Amino acid sequence: CASWAPTSGGLASTDTQYF.